This T cell receptor beta chain came from a study of CD8 T cells in ankylosing spondylitis. This clonotype was detected many times. Its antigen is unidentified. The study, taken as a whole, reports: Both synovial fluid and blood in reactive arthritis had previously been reported to carry some motif variants. Apparently characteristic of ankylosing spondylitis blood was a TCR beta motif (about 8 highly homologous variants).

Library preparation for TCR beta used quantitative 5'-RACE with molecular barcodes. A single record per CDR3 protein comes from TCRdb applying MiXCR to the 5' RACE reads. The sample contains roughly 700,000 distinct CDR3 sequences, 15% to 20% of which appear only once. The CDR3 runs to 18 residues. Germline V gene sequence: CDR1 SNHLY, CDR2 FYNNEI. J lost 1 base, V lost 7 bases, and 14 bases had no gene match. This TCR was sampled from a male donor with ankylosing spondylitis. The sample comprised blood, either unsorted or a sorted T cell fraction (not recorded which). The chain employs TRBV2 and TRBJ2-5, with 11 bases matching TRBD2. CDR3 coding DNA: TGTGCCAGCAACGAACTAGCGGGAGAGTGGGGGATCCAAGAGACCCAGTACTTC. Protein product: CASNELAGEWGIQETQYF.